These T cell receptor beta chains were read from a single sample in a study of cytomegalovirus exposure and HLA in healthy donors. The method was immunoSEQ multiplex PCR; TCRdb's version includes in-frame clones alone and lacks a portion of them. The table shows about 140,000 clones, with approximately 80% occurring only once. The sequencing sample was made of PBMCs. These receptor sequences come from a male donor in good health and CMV-seronegative. CDR3s include the opening cysteine and the closing phenylalanine or tryptophan. D genes are given only for firm matches. Some rows mark clone size as missing; the rest say once, few, many or name a class of expanded clone.

J gene: TRBJ1-2
D gene: .
V gene: TRBV7-9
clone size: .
CDR3 DNA: TGTTCCAGCAGAGCCGGCGGCTATGGCTACACCTTC
CDR3 protein: CSSRAGGYGYTF

J gene: TRBJ2-1
D gene: .
V gene: TRBV19
clone size: .
CDR3 DNA: TGTGCCAGTAGTAAACAGGGTTCCTACAATGAGCAGTTCTTC
CDR3 protein: CASSKQGSYNEQFF

J gene: TRBJ2-3
D gene: .
V gene: TRBV5-1
clone size: .
CDR3 DNA: TGCGCCAGCAGCTTGGGGGACACAACTTCAGATACGCAGTATTTT
CDR3 protein: CASSLGDTTSDTQYF

J gene: TRBJ2-3
D gene: .
V gene: TRBV9
clone size: once
CDR3 DNA: TGTGCCAGCAGCGTAGACCTTACGACCGACGGGGACACTGATACGCAGTATTTT
CDR3 protein: CASSVDLTTDGDTDTQYF

J gene: TRBJ2-2
D gene: .
V gene: TRBV4-3
clone size: once
CDR3 DNA: TGCGCCAGCAGCCAAGATCGACTAGTTCTAACGAACACCGGGGAGCTGTTTTTT
CDR3 protein: CASSQDRLVLTNTGELFF

J gene: TRBJ2-7
D gene: TRBD1
V gene: TRBV19
clone size: .
CDR3 DNA: TGTGCCAGTAGTATAGCGACAGGGTCGGTTTACGAGCAGTACTTC
CDR3 protein: CASSIATGSVYEQYF

J gene: TRBJ2-7
D gene: .
V gene: TRBV12-1
clone size: .
CDR3 DNA: TGTGCCAACAAGAGCGCGCCCGAGCAGTACTTC
CDR3 protein: CANKSAPEQYF

J gene: TRBJ2-6
D gene: .
V gene: TRBV27
clone size: few
CDR3 DNA: TGTGCCAGCACAGGGAACTCTGGGGCCAACGTCCTGACTTTC
CDR3 protein: CASTGNSGANVLTF

J gene: TRBJ2-7
D gene: .
V gene: TRBV2
clone size: .
CDR3 DNA: TGTGCCAGCAGGGCCGGAGCGGCTTCCTACGAGCAGTACTTC
CDR3 protein: CASRAGAASYEQYF

J gene: TRBJ2-3
D gene: .
V gene: TRBV7-9
clone size: .
CDR3 DNA: TGTGCCAGCAGCCCTCCCATCGCCCCTAGCGACACAGATACGCAGTATTTT
CDR3 protein: CASSPPIAPSDTDTQYF

J gene: TRBJ1-1
D gene: .
V gene: TRBV7-2
clone size: .
CDR3 DNA: TGTGCCAGCAGCCCCCGCGTTAGTGAAGCTTTCTTT
CDR3 protein: CASSPRVSEAFF

J gene: TRBJ2-3
D gene: .
V gene: TRBV6-1
clone size: .
CDR3 DNA: TGTGCCAGCAGTGAAAGGACAGCTAGCACAGATACGCAGTATTTT
CDR3 protein: CASSERTASTDTQYF

J gene: TRBJ2-3
D gene: .
V gene: TRBV28
clone size: .
CDR3 DNA: TGTGCCAGTAGCACCTTAAGCGGGTGGGAGGCAGATACGCAGTATTTT
CDR3 protein: CASSTLSGWEADTQYF

J gene: TRBJ2-7
D gene: TRBD2
V gene: TRBV9
clone size: .
CDR3 DNA: TGTGCCAGCAGCGAAGCTTGGCGGGAGGGCAGCGAGCAGTACTTC
CDR3 protein: CASSEAWREGSEQYF

J gene: TRBJ2-1
D gene: .
V gene: TRBV7-9
clone size: .
CDR3 DNA: TGTGCCAGCAACGAGGGCCTATCAGACTACAATGAGCAGTTCTTC
CDR3 protein: CASNEGLSDYNEQFF

J gene: TRBJ2-5
D gene: .
V gene: TRBV5-6
clone size: .
CDR3 DNA: TGTGCCAGCAGCTACAGGGTTGGGGAGACCCAGTACTTC
CDR3 protein: CASSYRVGETQYF

J gene: TRBJ2-1
D gene: .
V gene: TRBV19
clone size: .
CDR3 DNA: TGTGCCAGTAGTAGCGCTGGAGATGAGCAGTTCTTC
CDR3 protein: CASSSAGDEQFF

J gene: TRBJ2-6
D gene: .
V gene: TRBV5-1
clone size: .
CDR3 DNA: TGCGCCAGCAGCTTGGACTCTTCTGGGGCCAACGTCCTGACTTTC
CDR3 protein: CASSLDSSGANVLTF

J gene: TRBJ2-7
D gene: TRBD2
V gene: TRBV7-8
clone size: .
CDR3 DNA: TGTGCCAGCAGCTTACCCCGGGCTAGCGGGAGATTGTCCTACGAGCAGTACTTC
CDR3 protein: CASSLPRASGRLSYEQYF

J gene: TRBJ2-7
D gene: .
V gene: TRBV15
clone size: .
CDR3 DNA: TGTGCCACCAGCAAGGAGGGAGCGGTCTCCTACGAGCAGTACTTC
CDR3 protein: CATSKEGAVSYEQYF

J gene: TRBJ2-1
D gene: TRBD2
V gene: TRBV28
clone size: few
CDR3 DNA: TGTGCCAGCAGTCGCCCTACTAGCGGGAGTTCCGATGAGCAGTTCTTC
CDR3 protein: CASSRPTSGSSDEQFF

J gene: TRBJ2-2
D gene: .
V gene: TRBV19
clone size: once
CDR3 DNA: TGTGCCAGTAGTATCTGGCAGACCGGGGAGCTGTTTTTT
CDR3 protein: CASSIWQTGELFF

J gene: TRBJ2-1
D gene: TRBD2
V gene: TRBV7-7
clone size: .
CDR3 DNA: TGTGCCAGCAGCCCGACTAGCGCAGCCTCCTACAATGAGCAGTTCTTC
CDR3 protein: CASSPTSAASYNEQFF

J gene: TRBJ2-3
D gene: TRBD2
V gene: TRBV27
clone size: .
CDR3 DNA: TGTGCCAGCAGTTCGCTAGCGGGAGGGGGGGATACGCAGTATTTT
CDR3 protein: CASSSLAGGGDTQYF

J gene: TRBJ1-3
D gene: TRBD1
V gene: TRBV28
clone size: .
CDR3 DNA: TGTGCCAGCAGTCAGGGGACAGGGGGAAGAAACACCATATATTTT
CDR3 protein: CASSQGTGGRNTIYF

J gene: TRBJ2-3
D gene: TRBD1
V gene: TRBV5-1
clone size: .
CDR3 DNA: TGCGCCAGCAGCCTTACGACTGGACAGGTCGGAAATACGCAGTATTTT
CDR3 protein: CASSLTTGQVGNTQYF

J gene: TRBJ2-2
D gene: .
V gene: TRBV29-1
clone size: .
CDR3 DNA: TGCAGCGTTGCCCGGCTCAGGGGTGGAGGAGCCACCGGGGAGCTGTTTTTT
CDR3 protein: CSVARLRGGGATGELFF

J gene: TRBJ1-2
D gene: .
V gene: TRBV30
clone size: .
CDR3 DNA: TGTGCCTGGAGTGTCGGGACTTGGACCTATGGCTACACCTTC
CDR3 protein: CAWSVGTWTYGYTF

J gene: TRBJ1-2
D gene: TRBD1
V gene: TRBV6-5
clone size: .
CDR3 DNA: TGTGCCAGCACCCCTGGGACAGGGAACTATGGCTACACCTTC
CDR3 protein: CASTPGTGNYGYTF

J gene: TRBJ2-2
D gene: .
V gene: TRBV9
clone size: .
CDR3 DNA: TGTGCCAGCAGCGTAGCTATTTGGGGAGCGAACACCGGGGAGCTGTTTTTT
CDR3 protein: CASSVAIWGANTGELFF

J gene: TRBJ1-4
D gene: .
V gene: TRBV4-1
clone size: .
CDR3 DNA: TGCGCCAGCAGACGCGAGGGTACTAATGAAAAACTGTTTTTT
CDR3 protein: CASRREGTNEKLFF